This T cell receptor beta chain was found in a study of PD-1 blockade in classical Hodgkin lymphoma. Of note for this clone: Its target is not known.

Sequenced by immunoSEQ multiplex PCR; TCRdb stores in-frame clones only, minus some. The sample lists about 75,000 clones; around 93% were seen once. Each and every patient relapsed after autologous stem cell transplantation, and patients got differing brentuximab vedotin exposure. Study outcomes and limitations: For complete responders, baseline diversity was comparable to that of newly diagnosed patients. At baseline, newly diagnosed patients reportedly showed less TCR diversity than healthy donors.

This specimen consisted of peripheral blood mononuclear cells (PBMCs), obtained at baseline. The TCR was taken from a human donor with classical Hodgkin lymphoma.

The DNA for the CDR3 is TGCGCCAGCAGCTTGGACGGGGGGAACTACAATGAGCAGTTCTTC. Protein: CASSLDGGNYNEQFF. The chain joins TRBV5-1 to TRBJ2-1; 7 bases fit TRBD2. V gave up 0 bases and J gave up 3 bases; unmatched junction bases: 3. The CDR3 contains 15 residues. Germline values: CDR1 SGHRS, CDR2 YFSETQ. Drawing the rest from reference TRBV5-1 and TRBJ2-1, the complete variable domain is KAGVTQTPRYLIKTRGQQVTLSCSPISGHRSVSWYQQTPGQGLQFLFEYFSETQRNKGNFPGRFSGRQFSNSRSEMNVSTLELGDSALYLCASSLDGGNYNEQFFGPGTRLTVL.